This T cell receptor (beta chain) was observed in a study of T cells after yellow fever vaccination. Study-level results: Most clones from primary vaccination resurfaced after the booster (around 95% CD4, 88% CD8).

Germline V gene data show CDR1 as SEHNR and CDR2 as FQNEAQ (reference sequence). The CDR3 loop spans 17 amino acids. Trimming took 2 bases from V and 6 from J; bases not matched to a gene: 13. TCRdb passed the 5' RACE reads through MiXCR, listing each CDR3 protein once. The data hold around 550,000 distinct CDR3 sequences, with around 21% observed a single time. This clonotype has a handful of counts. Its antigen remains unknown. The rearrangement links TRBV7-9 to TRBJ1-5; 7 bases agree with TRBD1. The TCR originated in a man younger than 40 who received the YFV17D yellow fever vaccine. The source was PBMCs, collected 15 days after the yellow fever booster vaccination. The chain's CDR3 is CASSLFSEGAFGQPQHF. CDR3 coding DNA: TGTGCCAGCAGCTTATTCTCGGAGGGGGCGTTTGGTCAGCCCCAGCATTTT.